Below, 31 T cell receptor beta chains from the same sample are listed, as sequenced in a study of shared clonotypes between healthy human individuals. Naive CD8 cells comprised CD45RO-negative, CCR7-positively selected cells, excluding terminally differentiated effector memory CD45RA+ cells. Profiling relied on immunoSEQ multiplex PCR, and the TCRdb table lists in-frame clones only, not all of them. The sample has about 650,000 clones, nearly 97% seen once. Sequencing was done on a sample of naive CD8+ T cells sorted from blood. The receptors here all came from a woman in her twenties or thirties in good health.

V usage is TRBV4-1 and J usage is TRBJ1-5; D call uncertain. This CDR3 comprises 16 residues. Per germline, CDR1 MGHRA and CDR2 YSYEKL. V lost 0 bases and J lost 0, with 9 bases in between. The CDR3 bases are TGCGCCAGCAGCCAAGATCGGGCAGGTAGCAATCAGCCCCAGCATTTT. It yields the protein CASSQDRAGSNQPQHF.

This clone was detected a few times. The chain joins TRBV30 to TRBJ1-1; no reliable D call. The V gene's germline CDR1 is GTSNPN and CDR2 SVGIG (reference sequence). V was trimmed by 0 bases and J by 8 bases, leaving 10 bases between them. The length of the CDR3 is 12 residues. CDR3 DNA: TGTGCCTGGAGTGTACTCTACGAAGAAGCTTTCTTT. This sequence encodes CAWSVLYEEAFF. The entire variable domain, with the rest obtained from reference TRBV30 and TRBJ1-1, is as follows: SQTIHQWPATLVQPVGSPLSLECTVEGTSNPNLYWYRQAAGRGLQLLFYSVGIGQISSEVPQNLSASRPQDRQFILSSKKLLLSDSGFYLCAWSVLYEEAFFGQGTRLTVV.

This clone was recorded once. This chain links TRBV5-1 with TRBJ2-3, with 7 bases matching TRBD2. V shed 3 bases and J 3 bases; nucleotides not matched to a gene: 1. In germline, CDR1 is SGHRS, CDR2 YFSETQ. This CDR3 spans 13 amino acids. In nucleotides, the CDR3 is TGCGCCAGCAGCTCTAGCGGAACAGATACGCAGTATTTT. Its translation: CASSSSGTDTQYF.

This chain joins TRBV7-3 and TRBJ2-5, with a tentative D call TRBD2 (6 bases). This CDR3 region has 15 residues. Trimming took 5 bases from V and 4 from J, leaving 17 bases between them. Germline V lookup: CDR1 SGHTA, CDR2 FQGTGA. This CDR3 is CASSQTTGGTETQYF. CDR3 bases: TGTGCCAGCAGCCAAACCACTGGCGGGACAGAGACCCAGTACTTC.

V gene TRBV28 combines with J gene TRBJ2-1, with TRBD2 matching over 14 bases. Germline CDR1 and CDR2: MDHEN and SYDVKM. Trimming at V came to 3 bases and at J to 8 bases, leaving 6 bases not matched to a gene. There are 16 residues in the CDR3. This CDR3 is CASSFVGLAGVHEQFF. The DNA of the CDR3 is TGTGCCAGCAGTTTTGTGGGACTAGCGGGAGTCCATGAGCAGTTCTTC.

V gene TRBV29-1 combines with J gene TRBJ2-1, with 10 bases aligning to TRBD2. This CDR3 comprises 17 residues. Germline V gene lookup returns CDR1 SQVTM and CDR2 ANQGSEA. J lost 0 bases, V lost 4 bases, and 9 bases had no gene match. The CDR3 region is CSVVELAGSSSYNEQFF. The CDR3 bases are TGCAGCGTTGTTGAACTAGCGGGATCGAGCTCCTACAATGAGCAGTTCTTC.

CDR3: CASSFRAPGEQYF. CDR3 in DNA: TGTGCCAGCAGTTTTAGGGCTCCGGGCGAGCAGTACTTC. V is TRBV28 and J is TRBJ2-7; D remains ambiguous. Germline-derived CDR1 and CDR2 are MDHEN and SYDVKM. This CDR3 has 13 amino acids. Trimming left V 3 bases short and J 6 bases short, with 12 bases between.

The chain employs TRBV7-2 and TRBJ1-2; 11 nucleotides agree with TRBD1. CDR1 and CDR2 (germline): SGHTA, FQGNSA. The length of the CDR3 is 16 residues. V shed 6 bases and J 5 bases; nucleotides not matched to a gene: 11. As DNA, the CDR3 is TGTGCCAGCAGTTTTTATCGAGGACAGGGGGCGTATGGCTACACCTTC. This gives the protein CASSFYRGQGAYGYTF.

This chain joins TRBV6-6 and TRBJ2-2, with D maybe TRBD2 (6 bases). Between the trimmed V and J ends, which lost 2 bases and 4 bases, there was a span of 11 bases. The CDR3 has 15 residues. The V gene's germline CDR1 is MNHNY and CDR2 SVGAGI (reference sequence). The CDR3 protein is CASSYREIGTGELFF. In DNA, the CDR3 is TGTGCCAGCAGTTACCGGGAGATCGGCACCGGGGAGCTGTTTTTT.

This clone was detected once. V usage is TRBV7-8 and J usage is TRBJ1-4, with D possibly matching TRBD1 (5 bases). This CDR3 contains 15 residues. Germline CDR1 is SGHVS and CDR2 is FQNEAQ. Trimming removed 4 bases from V and 8 bases from J, with 17 bases in between. CDR3 coding DNA: TGTGCCAGCAGCTCCGGGGCCAATGGCCGGGAAAAACTGTTTTTT. Amino acids: CASSSGANGREKLFF.

This chain connects TRBV7-9 to TRBJ1-1, with 9 bases identical to TRBD1. Germline V gene lookup returns CDR1 SEHNR and CDR2 FQNEAQ (reference sequence). Unmatched junction bases numbered 10, after V lost 5 bases and J lost 6 bases. The CDR3 sequence is 15 residues long. This CDR3 reads CASSLPTGQGAEAFF. CDR3 nucleotide sequence: TGTGCCAGCAGCCTACCAACGGGACAGGGCGCTGAAGCTTTCTTT.

The chain carries TRBV6-1 and TRBJ2-7; D is ambiguous. V lost 3 bases, J lost 2 bases, and 8 bases lay in between. The CDR3 contains 13 residues. The germline V gene has CDR1 MNHNS and CDR2 SASEGT. This CDR3 reads CASSETSTYEQYF. Written as DNA, the CDR3 is TGTGCCAGCAGTGAGACAAGTACCTACGAGCAGTACTTC.

V is TRBV14 and J is TRBJ1-6, with D unresolved. Germline V lookup: CDR1 SGHDN, CDR2 FVKESK. The CDR3 consists of 13 residues. Deletions cut 0 bases from V and 9 bases from J, with 6 bases between. CDR3 amino acids: CASSQDRTSPLHF. As DNA, the CDR3 is TGTGCCAGCAGCCAAGATAGGACTTCACCCCTCCACTTT.

The rearrangement joins TRBV13 to TRBJ1-2, with TRBD1 matching over 8 bases. The V gene end was trimmed by 5 bases and the J gene end by 4 bases; junction bases not matched to a gene: 12. Germline CDR1 is PRHDT and CDR2 is FYEKMQ (reference sequence). The CDR3 extends over 16 amino acids. The CDR3 loop reads CASSPLTGAIVYGYTF. Here the CDR3 DNA reads TGTGCCAGCAGCCCCTTGACAGGGGCCATCGTCTATGGCTACACCTTC. The variable domain in full, with the rest retrieved from reference TRBV13 and TRBJ1-2, is AAGVIQSPRHLIKEKRETATLKCYPIPRHDTVYWYQQGPGQDPQFLISFYEKMQSDKGSIPDRFSAQQFSDYHSELNMSSLELGDSALYFCASSPLTGAIVYGYTFGSGTRLTVV.

The gene calls are TRBV5-5 and TRBJ1-5; TRBD1 agrees at 9 bases. Trimming took 3 bases from V and 2 from J; bases not matched to a gene: 0. The germline CDR1 and CDR2 sequences are SGHKS and YYEKEE (reference sequence). This CDR3 comprises 14 residues. The CDR3 region has the DNA TGTGCCAGCAGCTGGACAGGGGGCAATCAGCCCCAGCATTTT. It yields the protein CASSWTGGNQPQHF.

The gene calls are TRBV9 and TRBJ1-4; the D is unclear. Germline CDR1 SGDLS, CDR2 YYNGEE. The CDR3 sequence is 12 residues long. Deletions cut 2 bases from V and 6 bases from J, with 5 bases between. In DNA, the CDR3 is TGTGCCAGCAGCGTTTCCGATGAAAAACTGTTTTTT. It encodes CASSVSDEKLFF.

V is TRBV11-2 and J is TRBJ2-1, with D possibly being TRBD2 (5 bases). The length of the CDR3 is 13 residues. Trimming shortened V by 7 bases and J by 8 bases, and 15 bases separated the two germline ends. Looked up from germline, CDR1 is SGHAT and CDR2 is FQNNGV. CDR3 loop: CASTQRASDEQFF. The CDR3 region has the DNA TGTGCCAGCACCCAGAGGGCTAGTGATGAGCAGTTCTTC.

The chain couples TRBV19 to TRBJ1-4; D not resolved. CDR1 and CDR2 from the germline V gene are LNHDA and SQIVND (reference sequence). Trimming removed 3 bases at V and 5 bases at J, with 10 bases between. The CDR3 has 14 amino acids. The CDR3, as DNA: TGTGCCAGTAGTATTACAGATACGAATGAAAAACTGTTTTTT. Residues: CASSITDTNEKLFF.

The rearrangement joins TRBV19 to TRBJ1-1; unclear D gene. The V gene lost 3 bases and the J gene lost 0 bases, with 11 bases spanning the gap. The germline V gene encodes CDR1 LNHDA and CDR2 SQIVND (reference sequence). The CDR3 runs to 15 residues. CDR3 loop: CASSIRGQLNTEAFF. CDR3 in DNA: TGTGCCAGTAGTATTCGGGGTCAGTTGAACACTGAAGCTTTCTTT.

This clone was detected once. The genes are TRBV10-3 and TRBJ2-3; D gene ambiguous. This CDR3 has 15 residues. The germline V gene has CDR1 ENHRY and CDR2 SYGVKD. V lost 3 bases and J lost 2, with 12 bases in between. The CDR3 loop reads CAISDSTEPTDTQYF. CDR3 DNA: TGTGCCATCAGTGACTCTACGGAACCCACAGATACGCAGTATTTT.

This rearrangement joins TRBV28 to TRBJ2-7; D ambiguous. CDR1 MDHEN and CDR2 SYDVKM come from the germline V gene. Trimming left V 4 bases short and J 3 bases short, with 7 bases between. This CDR3 comprises 12 residues. CDR3 in amino acids: CASSYKYYEQYF. In DNA, the CDR3 is TGTGCCAGCAGTTATAAATACTACGAGCAGTACTTC.

The chain uses TRBV6-6 and TRBJ2-3; no firm D call. V was pared by 2 bases and J by 14 bases, with 17 bases between. The CDR3 consists of 13 residues. CDR1 is MNHNY, CDR2 SVGAGI, per germline (reference sequence). CDR3 bases: TGTGCCAGCAGTTACCTTCCGGACCGTACTTGGTATTTT. Protein sequence: CASSYLPDRTWYF.

This chain joins TRBV5-6 and TRBJ2-1; 10 bases are shared with TRBD2. V trimming: 2 bases; J trimming: 9 bases; junction bases outside the gene matches: 5. CDR1 SGHDT and CDR2 YYEEEE come from the germline V gene. This CDR3 region has 14 residues. The CDR3 nucleotides are TGTGCCAGCAGCTTAGGGACTAGCGCGTTTGAGCAGTTCTTC. Encoded protein: CASSLGTSAFEQFF.

The gene calls are TRBV7-9 and TRBJ2-2; the match to TRBD1 covers 10 bases. In germline, CDR1 is SEHNR, CDR2 FQNEAQ (reference sequence). The J segment lost 6 bases and the V segment lost 6 bases, leaving 7 bases of the junction unmatched. CDR3 length equals 15 residues. The CDR3 bases are TGTGCCAGCAGGACGAGGACAGGGGGGCCCGGGGAGCTGTTTTTT. It specifies CASRTRTGGPGELFF.

This chain links TRBV7-2 with TRBJ2-3, with TRBD2 matching 15 bases. CDR3 length equals 16 residues. CDR1 and CDR2 from the germline V gene are SGHTA and FQGNSA. V shed 1 base and J 4 bases; nucleotides not matched to a gene: 0. The chain's CDR3 is CASSLGTSGGADTQYF. The DNA for the CDR3 is TGTGCCAGCAGCTTAGGGACTAGCGGGGGGGCAGATACGCAGTATTTT.

This clone was detected only once. CDR3 sequence (DNA): TGCAGCGTTGATCCGACAGGGTCTAGCACAGATACGCAGTATTTT. Residues: CSVDPTGSSTDTQYF. The V and J genes are TRBV29-1 and TRBJ2-3; 7 bases agree with TRBD1. Trimming cost V 3 bases and J 0 bases; bases outside gene matches: 6. In germline, CDR1 is SQVTM, CDR2 ANQGSEA. CDR3 length: 15 residues.

The chain carries TRBV25-1 and TRBJ1-1, with D possibly being TRBD1 (5 bases). The CDR3 spans 15 residues. In germline, CDR1 is MGHDK, CDR2 SYGVNS. Between the trimmed V and J ends, which lost 3 bases and 0 bases, there was a span of 11 bases. The CDR3 region is CASSDLRQMNTEAFF. In DNA form, the CDR3 reads TGTGCCAGCAGTGACCTACGACAGATGAACACTGAAGCTTTCTTT.

The chain combines TRBV9 with TRBJ1-5; a weak D match, TRBD1 (6 bases). V was cut by 0 bases and J by 3 bases, with 10 bases left in between. Germline V lookup: CDR1 SGDLS, CDR2 YYNGEE. This CDR3 comprises 15 residues. The CDR3 bases are TGTGCCAGCAGCGTAGGAGGGGGGACCAATCAGCCCCAGCATTTT. It is translated as CASSVGGGTNQPQHF.

The chain carries TRBV7-2 and TRBJ2-3, with a weak D call TRBD1 (5 bases). This CDR3 has 14 amino acids. CDR1 is SGHTA and CDR2 is FQGNSA in the germline V gene. Trimming left V 3 bases short and J 1 base short, with 8 bases between. CDR3 loop: CASSFQGGTDTQYF. Written as DNA, the CDR3 is TGTGCCAGCAGCTTCCAGGGCGGCACAGATACGCAGTATTTT.

This CDR3 is CASSLDRPSNTGELFF. The CDR3 coding sequence is TGTGCCAGCAGCTTAGATCGGCCTTCGAACACCGGGGAGCTGTTTTTT. V gene TRBV11-2 combines with J gene TRBJ2-2; no reliable D call. Germline V CDR1 and CDR2: SGHAT, FQNNGV. V was pared by 0 bases and J by 0 bases, with 8 bases between. The CDR3 consists of 16 residues.

This rearrangement joins TRBV21-1 to TRBJ2-1. TRBV21-1 corresponds to a pseudogene. The CDR3 sequence is 14 residues long. In DNA, the CDR3 is TGTGCCAGCAGCAAAGTGGTTATGTGGGGTGAGCAGTTCTTC. Its protein product is CASSKVVMWGEQFF.